This passage covers 10 T cell receptor beta chains from one sample sequenced in a study of a mutant IDH1 vaccine in newly diagnosed glioma. Profiling relied on immunoSEQ multiplex PCR, and the TCRdb table lists in-frame clones only, not all of them. Of tens of thousands of clones in the sample, about nine tenths were seen once. The antigens for these receptors are not known. Time point: week 47, end of study. The study gave 300 ug of mutant IDH1 20-mer peptide per vaccine dose, with topical imiquimod. The source material was PBMCs, sampled from a glioma patient whose treatment included an IDH1 peptide vaccine. The receptors stem from a woman in her 50s with glioma.

This clone was found once. This chain links TRBV28 with TRBJ2-4; tentatively, D is TRBD1 (6 bases). The CDR3 consists of 13 residues. Deletions cut 2 bases from V and 8 bases from J, with 10 bases between. Germline V gene data show CDR1 as MDHEN and CDR2 as SYDVKM. DNA for the CDR3: TGTGCCAGCAGTTTAATGGGGGCGGACATTCAGTACTTC. Translated, it gives CASSLMGADIQYF.

The chain combines TRBV19 with TRBJ2-7; possibly TRBD1 for D (6 bases). The CDR3 consists of 16 residues. V lost 6 bases to trimming and J lost 0 bases, with 18 bases between them. CDR1 LNHDA and CDR2 SQIVND come from the germline V gene (reference sequence). For the CDR3, the DNA is TGTGCCAGTAGCATTCCAACCGGGACAAACTCCTACGAGCAGTACTTC. Translation: CASSIPTGTNSYEQYF. Filled out from reference TRBV19 and TRBJ2-7, the complete variable domain reads DGGITQSPKYLFRKEGQNVTLSCEQNLNHDAMYWYRQDPGQGLRLIYYSQIVNDFQKGDIAEGYSVSREKKESFPLTVTSAQKNPTAFYLCASSIPTGTNSYEQYFGPGTRLTVT.

This sequence joins TRBV5-1 and TRBJ1-5; 7 nucleotides align to TRBD1. The germline CDR1 and CDR2 sequences are SGHRS and YFSETQ. The CDR3 contains 17 residues. With 0 bases clipped from V and 1 base from J, the junction kept 7 bases outside the gene matches. CDR3 residues: CASSLAPQGESNQPQHF. As DNA, the CDR3 is TGCGCCAGCAGCTTGGCCCCTCAGGGGGAGAGCAATCAGCCCCAGCATTTT.

The gene calls are TRBV5-5 and TRBJ2-7; D uncertain. V lost 2 bases, J lost 4 bases, and 16 bases lay in between. Germline-derived CDR1 and CDR2 are SGHKS and YYEKEE (reference sequence). The CDR3 length is 15 residues. CDR3 nucleotide sequence: TGTGCCAGCAGCTTCGGGTCACCGAGGTCGTACGAGCAGTACTTC. Protein: CASSFGSPRSYEQYF.

The chain couples TRBV11-1 to TRBJ2-5; maybe TRBD2 (6 bases). Gene TRBJ2-7 matches the end of the DNA better, so the J call may be wrong. CDR3 length equals 16 residues. Germline values: CDR1 SGHAT, CDR2 FQDESV (reference sequence). For the CDR3, the DNA is TGTGCCAGCAGCTCAACTACTAGCTATGATTCCTACGAGCAGTACTTC. This translates into CASSSTTSYDSYEQYF.

The chain carries TRBV2 and TRBJ1-6, with D unclear. The CDR3 sequence is 14 residues long. The germline V gene has CDR1 SNHLY and CDR2 FYNNEI. Trimming cost V 5 bases and J 9 bases, with 14 bases left between them. CDR3 sequence reads: CASSTGPRGSPLHF. Written as DNA, the CDR3 is TGTGCCAGCAGTACCGGGCCCCGGGGTTCACCCCTCCACTTT.

The rearrangement uses TRBV6-5 and TRBJ2-3; D gene uncertain. Germline V CDR1 and CDR2: MNHEY, SVGAGI. The CDR3 has 15 amino acids. Between the trimmed V and J ends, which lost 0 bases and 0 bases, there was a span of 7 bases. The CDR3 sequence: CASSYSDGSTDTQYF. The CDR3 nucleotides are TGTGCCAGCAGTTACTCGGACGGCAGCACAGATACGCAGTATTTT.

The V and J genes are TRBV29-1 and TRBJ2-1, with 10 nucleotides matching TRBD2. There are 12 residues in the CDR3. The germline gives CDR1 SQVTM, CDR2 ANQGSEA. J was trimmed by 12 bases and V by 7 bases; bases with no gene match: 9. CDR3 in DNA: TGCAGCGGCGGGCCCCTAGCGGGAGTGCAGTTCTTC. Its translation: CSGGPLAGVQFF.

This clone appeared once. The rearrangement links TRBV6-5 to TRBJ2-1, with a possible D match to TRBD2 (5 bases). The CDR3 consists of 14 residues. Trimming pared 2 bases from V and 9 bases from J, leaving 14 bases between. Germline V gene data show CDR1 as MNHEY and CDR2 as SVGAGI. The CDR3 spells CASSYLPGGFEQFF. As DNA, the CDR3 is TGTGCCAGCAGTTACCTCCCAGGAGGCTTTGAGCAGTTCTTC.

The V gene is TRBV9, the J gene TRBJ2-2, with D unclear. CDR1 and CDR2 from the germline V gene are SGDLS and YYNGEE. V was pared by 0 bases and J by 5 bases, with 14 bases between. The CDR3 is 16 residues long. CDR3: CASSVEATEYTGELFF. CDR3 nucleotides: TGTGCCAGCAGCGTAGAGGCGACGGAGTATACCGGGGAGCTGTTTTTT.